Described below is a single T cell receptor beta chain sequence and its context. Its antigen is unidentified. This record belongs to a study of a mutant IDH1 vaccine in newly diagnosed glioma. Looking at the study overall: Patients received vaccination from 4-6 weeks after radiotherapy alone, or with temozolomide cycles. Among treated patients, 62.5% were male and around 38% female, and mean age was around 40 years. Earlier treatment was radiotherapy, temozolomide, or both, with most getting both.

Sequenced by immunoSEQ multiplex PCR; TCRdb stores in-frame clones only, minus some. The repertoire includes about 26,000 clones, approximately 79% of them detected once, and roughly 6.6% sits in the top ten. Germline CDR1 and CDR2: LNHDA and SQIVND (reference sequence). The trim removed 4 bases at V and 5 bases at J, leaving 2 bases unmatched. This CDR3 comprises 13 residues. Time point specified: week 5, during vaccination. With topical imiquimod, each dose of the vaccine consisted of 300 ug of mutant IDH1 20-mer peptide. The source of this sequence is a man aged 35-49 years with glioma. Some clones in this sample may be carry-over from other donors' samples. The input for sequencing was PBMCs, taken from a glioma patient whose treatment included an IDH1 peptide vaccine. The chain uses TRBV19 and TRBJ1-5; TRBD1 aligns across 7 bases. Written as DNA, the CDR3 is TGTGCCAGTAGTACTACAGGGGATCAGCCCCAGCATTTT. Its translation is CASSTTGDQPQHF.